Listed below are T cell receptor beta chains from one sample, sequenced in a study of shared clonotypes between healthy human individuals. Method: immunoSEQ multiplex PCR; TCRdb's copy keeps in-frame clones and lacks some. The repertoire consists of 550,000 to 700,000 clones, with around 78% occurring once and the leading ten covering around 2%. Sequencing was performed on memory CD4+ T cells sorted from blood. The source of these receptors is a woman in her 30s in good health. The CDR3 runs from the conserved cysteine through the conserved F or W. The D gene is left open where the match is weak. The size entry is marked missing in some rows and otherwise reads once, few, many or a size class.

d_call | j_call | v_call | clone_size | cdr3_aa | cdr3_nt
. | TRBJ1-4 | TRBV19 | . | CASGDIGVRKLFF | TGTGCCAGTGGTGACATAGGAGTGCGAAAACTGTTTTTT
TRBD1 | TRBJ1-2 | TRBV7-9 | few | CASSPRTGLNYGYTF | TGTGCCAGCAGCCCTAGGACAGGGCTTAACTATGGCTACACCTTC
TRBD1 | TRBJ1-1 | TRBV19 | . | CASTRLGQGTLEAFF | TGTGCCAGTACTAGACTCGGACAGGGGACTCTTGAAGCTTTCTTT
. | TRBJ2-6 | TRBV2 | . | CASSDPRSPANVLTF | TGTGCCAGCAGTGATCCCCGCTCACCGGCCAACGTCCTGACTTTC
. | TRBJ2-6 | TRBV18 | . | CASSSGDGANVLTF | TGTGCCAGCTCATCAGGGGATGGGGCCAACGTCCTGACTTTC
TRBD1 | TRBJ1-1 | TRBV27 | . | CASKDRVGAGNTEAFF | TGTGCCAGCAAGGACAGGGTTGGCGCGGGGAACACTGAAGCTTTCTTT
TRBD1 | TRBJ1-1 | TRBV5-1 | . | CASSNDRGTEAFF | TGCGCCAGCAGCAATGACAGGGGAACTGAAGCTTTCTTT
. | TRBJ2-7 | TRBV28 | . | CASSRYREQYF | TGTGCCAGCAGTCGCTACCGGGAGCAGTACTTC
. | TRBJ1-1 | TRBV7-2 | once | CASSSQGSGHTEAFF | TGTGCCAGCAGCTCACAGGGTTCAGGGCACACTGAAGCTTTCTTT
. | TRBJ2-1 | TRBV6-6 | . | CASRDPGQAYNEQFF | TGTGCCAGCAGGGACCCCGGCCAGGCCTACAATGAGCAGTTCTTC
TRBD2 | TRBJ2-5 | TRBV10-3 | . | CATALGGGPQTQYF | TGTGCCACCGCTTTGGGGGGAGGGCCCCAGACCCAGTACTTC
. | TRBJ1-5 | TRBV25-1 | . | CASSDRGEPQHF | TGTGCCAGCAGTGACCGGGGAGAGCCCCAGCATTTT
TRBD1 | TRBJ2-2 | TRBV10-2 | once | CASSEPGQGTTGELFF | TGCGCCAGCAGTGAGCCGGGACAGGGGACCACCGGGGAGCTGTTTTTT
. | TRBJ1-5 | TRBV19 | . | CASSSGVGGNQPQHF | TGTGCCAGTAGTTCAGGGGTAGGAGGCAATCAGCCCCAGCATTTT
TRBD2 | TRBJ2-5 | TRBV7-8 | once | CASSFGTSPETQYF | TGTGCCAGCAGCTTTGGGACTAGCCCGGAGACCCAGTACTTC
. | TRBJ1-2 | TRBV7-2 | once | CASRSPGGLYGYTF | TGTGCCAGCCGTAGCCCCGGGGGACTCTATGGCTACACCTTC
TRBD1 | TRBJ1-1 | TRBV9 | . | CASSVVGDRGKTEAFF | TGTGCCAGCAGCGTAGTAGGGGACAGGGGTAAAACTGAAGCTTTCTTT